Shown below are 20 T cell receptor beta chains from a single sample sequenced in a study of T cells in Graves' hyperthyroidism and ophthalmopathy. Template material for amplifying TCR beta CDR3 regions consisted of RNA transcripts. Using the HTBI primer set, a first-round RT-PCR was run on the TCR CDR3. From the multiplex PCR reads, TCRdb called clonotypes with MiXCR, one entry per CDR3 protein. The sample carries 340,000 or so distinct CDR3 sequences, approximately 17% recorded once. Specimen: blood. The receptors stem from a man younger than 40 with Graves' hyperthyroidism.

The chain couples TRBV19 to TRBJ2-7, with 9 bases that match TRBD1. The CDR3 has 15 residues. Germline CDR1 is LNHDA and CDR2 is SQIVND (reference sequence). Trimming took 5 bases from V and 3 from J; bases not matched to a gene: 8. The CDR3 protein is CASSVRGTGNYEQYF. The CDR3 region has the DNA TGTGCCAGTAGTGTCCGAGGGACAGGGAACTACGAGCAGTACTTC.

This clonotype has a count of ten or more. The chain is built from TRBV11-2 and TRBJ2-7, with D hard to call. This CDR3 contains 16 residues. V was clipped by 3 bases and J by 0 bases, with 15 bases between them. Germline V lookup: CDR1 SGHAT, CDR2 FQNNGV. CDR3 in DNA: TGTGCCAGCAGCTTGCCGAAGGGTGGTAGCTCCTACGAGCAGTACTTC. Translation gives CASSLPKGGSSYEQYF.

This clonotype was detected ten times or more. The chain employs TRBV18 and TRBJ2-7; D is unresolved. The CDR3 runs to 14 residues. The germline gives CDR1 KGHSH, CDR2 LQKENI. The ends were cut back, 6 bases at V and 5 bases at J, with 17 bases in the middle. CDR3 sequence: CASSQAHSEDEQYF. In DNA form, the CDR3 reads TGTGCCAGCTCTCAAGCCCACTCTGAGGACGAGCAGTACTTC.

This clonotype was recorded at least ten times. This chain links TRBV30 with TRBJ2-1; a possible D gene is TRBD2 (6 bases). The CDR3 spans 15 residues. Trimming stripped 4 bases from V and 3 bases from J, with 16 bases between. Per germline, CDR1 GTSNPN and CDR2 SVGIG (reference sequence). The CDR3 spells CAWNPGSGSYNEQFF. CDR3 nucleotide sequence: TGTGCCTGGAACCCCGGGAGTGGTAGCTACAATGAGCAGTTCTTC.

This chain connects TRBV7-8 to TRBJ2-7; the match to TRBD1 covers 10 bases. The CDR3 is made up of 14 amino acids. V gave up 2 bases and J gave up 6 bases; unmatched junction bases: 4. Germline V gives CDR1 SGHVS, CDR2 FQNEAQ. CDR3 in DNA: TGTGCCAGCAGCTTACAAGGGACAGGGGCCGAGCAGTACTTC. It yields the protein CASSLQGTGAEQYF.

V is TRBV20-1 and J is TRBJ2-7; weak D call: TRBD1 (6 bases). Trimming removed 6 bases from V and 1 base from J, with 19 bases in between. CDR3 length equals 15 residues. CDR1 and CDR2 from the germline V gene are DFQATT and SNEGSKA (reference sequence). In DNA form, the CDR3 reads TGCAGTGCACTGACTGTGGGGGCCGTATCCTACGAGCAGTACTTC. The encoded protein is CSALTVGAVSYEQYF.

This chain links TRBV24-1 with TRBJ1-1; possible D gene TRBD1, 5 bases. This CDR3 contains 13 residues. V dropped 7 bases and J dropped 4 bases, with 12 bases sitting between them. Germline loops: CDR1 KGHDR, CDR2 SFDVKD. This chain's CDR3 is CATSGGVGTEAFF. DNA for the CDR3: TGTGCCACCAGCGGAGGGGTGGGCACTGAAGCTTTCTTT.

This clonotype was recorded once. The CDR3 spells CAIGLNNEQFF. The CDR3 DNA reads as TGTGCCATCGGGCTGAACAATGAGCAGTTCTTC. The chain is built from TRBV10-3 and TRBJ2-1; no clear D. The germline V gene has CDR1 ENHRY and CDR2 SYGVKD. This CDR3 is 11 amino acids long. V lost 8 bases and J 5 bases, leaving 7 bases between the germline ends.

This clonotype has at least ten counts. The V and J genes are TRBV15 and TRBJ2-3; 11 bases fit TRBD2. V shed 0 bases and J 2 bases; nucleotides not matched to a gene: 13. The germline V gene has CDR1 LNHNV and CDR2 YYDKDF (reference sequence). The CDR3 covers 20 residues. The CDR3 nucleotides read TGTGCCACCAGCAGAGATCCTGCAGTACCGACTAGCGGGGACACAGATACGCAGTATTTT. This sequence encodes CATSRDPAVPTSGDTDTQYF.

This clonotype was recorded many times. This chain connects TRBV6-2 or TRBV6-3 to TRBJ2-1; TRBD2 matches at 13 bases. J was trimmed by 8 bases and V by 10 bases; bases with no gene match: 8. CDR1 and CDR2 (germline): MNHEY, SVGEGT. This CDR3 contains 14 residues. This chain's CDR3 is CATQLAGGYDEQFF. The CDR3, as DNA: TGTGCCACCCAACTAGCGGGAGGGTACGATGAGCAGTTCTTC.

Comments on this clonotype: A junction end diverges from the germline sequence, so it may reflect a read error. This chain connects TRBV5-1 to TRBJ2-1; 8 nucleotides line up with TRBD2. The germline V gene has CDR1 SGHRS and CDR2 YFSETQ. The CDR3 loop spans 14 amino acids. The CDR3 nucleotides are TGTGCCAGCAGCTTGCCGACTAGCGATAGTGAGCAGTTCTTC. Amino acid sequence: CASSLPTSDSEQFF. Looking up the rest from reference TRBV5-1 and TRBJ2-1 gives the full variable domain: KAGVTQTPRYLIKTRGQQVTLSCSPISGHRSVSWYQQTPGQGLQFLFEYFSETQRNKGNFPGRFSGRQFSNSRSEMNVSTLELGDSALYLCASSLPTSDSEQFFGPGTRLTVL.

A word on this clonotype: At one of its ends the junction is not consistent with the germline gene, which may arise from a read error. The V call is TRBV11-3, the J call TRBJ2-2, with 7 bases identical to TRBD2. The CDR3 contains 15 residues. Germline loops: CDR1 SGHNT, CDR2 YENEEA. DNA for the CDR3: TGTGCCAGCAACTTACTAGCGCCGAACACCGGGGAGCTGTTTTTT. Its translation is CASNLLAPNTGELFF. Filled out from reference TRBV11-3 and TRBJ2-2, the complete variable domain reads EAGVVQSPRYKIIEKKQPVAFWCNPISGHNTLYWYLQNLGQGPELLIRYENEEAVDDSQLPKDRFSAERLKGVDSTLKIQPAELGDSAVYLCASNLLAPNTGELFFGEGSRLTVL.

This clonotype was found a few times. The V gene is TRBV6-1, the J gene TRBJ2-3, with D possibly TRBD1 on 5 matching bases. Germline V gene lookup returns CDR1 MNHNS and CDR2 SASEGT. The V and J ends lost 5 bases and 5 bases respectively, with 17 bases between them. The CDR3 is made up of 15 amino acids. The CDR3 loop is CASSQWGQGRDTQYF. The CDR3 DNA reads as TGTGCCAGCAGTCAGTGGGGTCAGGGCAGAGATACGCAGTATTTT.

Concerning this clonotype itself: A much larger clone is a single base away; this may be a read error. This is likely a read error, given that the CDR3 carries no conserved phenylalanine or tryptophan at its end. The chain recombines TRBV24-1 with TRBJ2-2; 7 positions match TRBD1. The germline V gene has CDR1 KGHDR and CDR2 SFDVKD. Unmatched junction bases numbered 3, after V lost 9 bases and J lost 0 bases. This CDR3 contains 14 residues. This CDR3 is CATEDRTNTGELFV. CDR3 nucleotides: TGTGCCACCGAGGACAGGACGAACACCGGGGAGCTGTTTGTT.

The rearrangement uses TRBV4-1 and TRBJ2-5; TRBD1 might be the D (5 bases). The CDR3 length is 16 residues. Trimming pared 3 bases from V and 2 bases from J, leaving 16 bases between. The germline CDR1 and CDR2 sequences are MGHRA and YSYEKL. CDR3 residues: CASSHHPGAGQETQYF. CDR3 in DNA: TGCGCCAGCAGCCACCACCCCGGTGCAGGGCAAGAGACCCAGTACTTC.

The sample holds many counts of this clonotype. The chain couples TRBV20-1 to TRBJ2-7; 7 bases are a match to TRBD1. Germline trimming cut 1 base from V and 0 bases from J; bases unmatched to any gene: 0. The CDR3 runs to 13 residues. CDR1 DFQATT and CDR2 SNEGSKA come from the germline V gene (reference sequence). CDR3 loop: CSARGDSSYEQYF. The CDR3 DNA reads TGCAGTGCTAGAGGGGACAGCTCCTACGAGCAGTACTTC.

This chain links TRBV12-5 with TRBJ2-4; D possibly matches TRBD1 or TRBD2 (5 bases each). Deletions cut 3 bases from V and 8 bases from J, with 14 bases between. Per germline, CDR1 LGHNT and CDR2 FRNRAP. There are 14 residues in the CDR3. CDR3 DNA: TGTGCTAGTGGTTTTGGGGGAGAGGAAGACATTCAGTACTTC. This sequence encodes CASGFGGEEDIQYF.

There are many counts of this clonotype. The V gene is TRBV2, the J gene TRBJ2-1, with 12 bases that match TRBD2. Germline loops: CDR1 SNHLY, CDR2 FYNNEI. V was clipped by 5 bases and J by 8 bases; unmatched bases: 7. The CDR3 extends over 15 amino acids. In DNA, the CDR3 is TGTGCCAGCAGTTCCCTAGCGGGAGGGGGGGATGAGCAGTTCTTC. It encodes CASSSLAGGGDEQFF.

This clonotype was seen ten or more times. This sequence joins TRBV3-1 and TRBJ2-2; D remains unclear. Germline loops: CDR1 LGHDT, CDR2 YNNKEL (reference sequence). The CDR3 spans 17 residues. V was clipped by 1 base and J by 2 bases, with 14 bases between them. This CDR3 reads CASSQGYSERNTGELFF. The CDR3 coding sequence is TGTGCCAGCAGCCAAGGCTATTCGGAGCGTAACACCGGGGAGCTGTTTTTT. The whole variable domain, remainder taken from reference TRBV3-1 and TRBJ2-2, is DTAVSQTPKYLVTQMGNDKSIKCEQNLGHDTMYWYKQDSKKFLKIMFSYNNKELIINETVPNRFSPKSPDKAHLNLHINSLELGDSAVYFCASSQGYSERNTGELFFGEGSRLTVL.

Worth noting for this clonotype: At one end, the junction sequence differs from germline, possibly due to a read error. The rearrangement uses TRBV28 and TRBJ1-2, with 7 bases lining up with TRBD1. This CDR3 region has 16 residues. CDR1 and CDR2 from the germline V gene are MDHEN and SYDVKM. The CDR3 sequence is CASRGHAGTDNYDYTF. CDR3 DNA sequence: TGTGCCAGCAGGGGACACGCCGGGACAGATAACTATGACTACACCTTC.